The TCR beta chain described here comes from a study of blood T cell repertoires in COVID-19. Overall study: The study drew acute and convalescent COVID-19 samples from the United States, Italy and Spain.

From germline, CDR1 is MNHNS and CDR2 SASEGT. The CDR3 runs 20 residues. Trimming cost V 1 base and J 4 bases, with 26 bases left between them. Clones were read by immunoSEQ multiplex PCR, and TCRdb kept only the in-frame ones, dropping some. The sample has some 180,000 clones, around 80% seen once. The sample comprised peripheral blood. The TCR originated in a woman between 35 and 50 years old with COVID-19, enrolled during active disease. The genes are TRBV6-1 and TRBJ2-1; maybe TRBD1 (6 bases). DNA of the CDR3: TGTGCCAGCAGTGAAGGATTAGCGACAGGTCCCGGGGTTTTTTACAATGAGCAGTTCTTC. Its protein product is CASSEGLATGPGVFYNEQFF.